This T cell receptor (beta chain) derives from a study of T cell repertoires in cytomegalovirus infection. Turning to the study itself: Public TCR beta signatures indicated both CMV infection and matching HLA type. Overall study findings and caveats: Clonotype analysis showed dominance of the ex vivo response by HLA-C-restricted CMV-specific TCR beta clonotypes. Public TCR beta family frequency separated CMV-and-HLA carriers, including in an independent cohort.

TCRdb ran MiXCR on the reads and lists one entry per CDR3 protein. Of 150,000 or so distinct CDR3 sequences listed, 25% to 35% are singletons. CDR1 is SEHNR, CDR2 FQNEAQ, per germline (reference sequence). The CDR3 runs to 15 residues. V shed 3 bases and J 4 bases; nucleotides not matched to a gene: 4. In its sample, this clonotype was seen many times. No antigen is known for it. This receptor was taken from a human donor in good health (CMV status not recorded). Some clones in this sample may be carry-over from other donors' samples. The sample was CD8+ T cells from cultured PBMCs, taken from culture after CMV antigen stimulation. This sequence joins TRBV7-9 and TRBJ2-2; 8 bases are shared with TRBD1. The CDR3 here is CASSFWTGPTGELFF. The CDR3, as DNA: TGTGCCAGCAGCTTTTGGACAGGGCCCACCGGGGAGCTGTTTTTT.